The count of the clone carrying this T cell receptor (beta chain) is one. Its target is unknown. The data are from a study of shared clonotypes between healthy human individuals. General study findings and limits: The four-donor shared clonotypes exceeded non-shared clonotypes in generation probability, with non-shared ones scoring lower. The rarefaction results pointed to incomplete sorted-subset sequencing despite large depth.

Only in-frame clones appear in the TCRdb table, and some are missing; sequencing was by immunoSEQ multiplex PCR. In the table there are around 1.5 million clones, about 98% of which are singletons. The receptor was derived from a young man in good health. The sequencing sample was made of naive CD4+ T cells sorted from blood. Sample subset: CD45RA+ positively selected.

This CDR3 is CASSLVAIGQLEAFF. The CDR3 DNA is TGCGCCAGCAGCTTGGTGGCTATTGGACAGCTTGAAGCTTTCTTT. This rearrangement joins TRBV5-1 to TRBJ1-1; TRBD1 might be the D (6 bases). The V end was cut by 0 bases, the J end by 7 bases, with 16 bases between. Germline CDR1 and CDR2: SGHRS and YFSETQ. The CDR3 consists of 15 residues.